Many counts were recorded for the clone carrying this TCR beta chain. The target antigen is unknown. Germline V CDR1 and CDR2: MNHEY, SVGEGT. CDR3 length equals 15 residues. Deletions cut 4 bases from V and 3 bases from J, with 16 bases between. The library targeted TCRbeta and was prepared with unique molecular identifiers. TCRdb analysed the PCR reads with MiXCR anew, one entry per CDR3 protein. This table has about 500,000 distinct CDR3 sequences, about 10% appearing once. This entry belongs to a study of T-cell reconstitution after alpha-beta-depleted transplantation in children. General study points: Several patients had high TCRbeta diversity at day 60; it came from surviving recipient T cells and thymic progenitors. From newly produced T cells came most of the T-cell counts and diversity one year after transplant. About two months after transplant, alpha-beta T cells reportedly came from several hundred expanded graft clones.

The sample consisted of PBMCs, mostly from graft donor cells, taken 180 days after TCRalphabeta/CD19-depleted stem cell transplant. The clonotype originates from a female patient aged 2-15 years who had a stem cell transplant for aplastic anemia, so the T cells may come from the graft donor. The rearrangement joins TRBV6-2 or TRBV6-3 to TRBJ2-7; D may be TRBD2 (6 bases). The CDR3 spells CASSFPGTGGYEQYF. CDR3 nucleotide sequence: TGTGCCAGCAGTTTCCCGGGGACTGGAGGCTACGAGCAGTACTTC.